A selection of T cell receptor beta chains follows, all from one sample in a study of shared clonotypes between healthy human individuals. Data came from immunoSEQ multiplex PCR; TCRdb stores just in-frame clones and leaves some out. The profile shows millions of clones, roughly 92% of them singletons. What was sequenced was naive CD4+ T cells sorted from blood. These receptors were collected from a man aged 18 to 35 in good health. CDR3s include the opening cysteine and the closing phenylalanine or tryptophan. A D gene is named only where the DNA matches it firmly. A row's size may be missing; if present it is once, few, many or a size class.

V	D	J	size	DNA	CDR3
TRBV18	TRBD1	TRBJ1-4	.	TGTGCCAGCTCACAATTCGGACAGGGGGTTATTGCAACTAATGAAAAACTGTTTTTT	CASSQFGQGVIATNEKLFF
TRBV5-8	.	TRBJ1-5	.	TGTGCCAGCAGCTTGATCGGGAGCAATCAGCCCCAGCATTTT	CASSLIGSNQPQHF
TRBV18	.	TRBJ2-7	.	TGTGCCAGCTCACCAGTCGGTTCCTACGAGCAGTACTTC	CASSPVGSYEQYF
TRBV7-3	.	TRBJ2-2	.	TGTGCCAGCAGCCTATGGGTCCCGACGGCGAACACCGGGGAGCTGTTTTTT	CASSLWVPTANTGELFF
TRBV6-6	.	TRBJ2-4	.	TGTGCCAGCAGTTACCAGGGCTCGGCCAAAAACATTCAGTACTTC	CASSYQGSAKNIQYF
TRBV6-6	.	TRBJ1-5	.	TGTGCCAGCAGCACCCCCAGCAATCAGCCCCAGCATTTT	CASSTPSNQPQHF
TRBV5-1	.	TRBJ2-7	.	TGCGCCAGCAGCTTACCCCCTTTGACCTACGAGCAGTACTTC	CASSLPPLTYEQYF
TRBV4-1	.	TRBJ2-1	.	TGCGCCAGCAGCCAAGGCCTACTAGCCCCGCGTGGATCATCCTACAATGAGCAGTTCTTC	CASSQGLLAPRGSSYNEQFF
TRBV19	TRBD2	TRBJ2-1	.	TGTGCCAGTAGTATAGATCTCGGCGGCACTAGCGGGAGCAATGAGCAGTTCTTC	CASSIDLGGTSGSNEQFF
TRBV7-6	TRBD2	TRBJ2-1	.	TGTGCCAGCAGCTTAGCAGCGGGAGGCCTCAATGAGCAGTTCTTC	CASSLAAGGLNEQFF
TRBV10-2	TRBD2	TRBJ2-2	.	TGCGCCAGCAGTGAGTATTACTTCGGAGTACTAGCGGGACAGGCGAACACCGGGGAGCTGTTTTTT	CASSEYYFGVLAGQANTGELFF
TRBV2	TRBD2	TRBJ2-3	.	TGTGCCAGCAGTGGACTAGCGGGAAGCACAGATACGCAGTATTTT	CASSGLAGSTDTQYF
TRBV21-1	.	TRBJ2-7	.	TGTGCCAGCAGTCGACAGTGCCTCTACGAGCAGTACTTC	CASSRQCLYEQYF
TRBV7-2	.	TRBJ2-2	.	TGTGCCAGCAGCTTAAGAGGGAAGGCTGACGGGGAGCTGTTTTTT	CASSLRGKADGELFF
TRBV2	TRBD2	TRBJ2-3	.	TGTGCCAGCACCCTAGCGGGAGGACTTTTGCCTAGCACAGATACGCAGTATTTT	CASTLAGGLLPSTDTQYF
TRBV7-9	TRBD1	TRBJ2-7	.	TGTGCCAGCAGCGACGGGACAGGGATTCAGGGACAGTACTTC	CASSDGTGIQGQYF
TRBV9	TRBD1	TRBJ1-6	.	TGTGCCAGCAGCGTAGGACAGGGGATTAATTCACCCCTCCACTTT	CASSVGQGINSPLHF
TRBV4-3	.	TRBJ1-6	.	TGCGCCAGCAGCCTTGACCCCAGCTCCTATAATTCACCCCTCCACTTT	CASSLDPSSYNSPLHF
TRBV12-5	.	TRBJ2-1	.	TGTGCTAGTGGTCCTTCCCCAGGCGGAAATGAGCAGTTCTTC	CASGPSPGGNEQFF
TRBV7-6	.	TRBJ2-5	once	TGTGCCAGCAGCCTGGACAGACAAGAGACCCAGTACTTC	CASSLDRQETQYF
TRBV19	.	TRBJ2-7	.	TGTGCCAGTAGTACCGAAAGAGGGTACGAGCAGTACTTC	CASSTERGYEQYF
TRBV4-3	.	TRBJ1-1	once	TGCGCCAGCAGCCAAGATGAGGGCGTGGAAACTGAAGCTTTCTTT	CASSQDEGVETEAFF
TRBV10-3	.	TRBJ2-2	.	TGTGCCATCAAGTTACAGCCTTCAGGGGAGCTGTTTTTT	CAIKLQPSGELFF
TRBV6-5	TRBD2	TRBJ2-7	.	TGTGCCAGCAGCCCCGGGGGGACGGACAAGAAGCAGTACTTC	CASSPGGTDKKQYF
TRBV5-4	TRBD1	TRBJ1-6	.	TGTGCCAGCAGCTTGGCCAAGAGTGGGACAGGGGAGAATTCACCCCTCCACTTT	CASSLAKSGTGENSPLHF
TRBV5-4	TRBD1	TRBJ2-1	.	TGTGCCAGCAGCGAACAGGGGAACGAGCAGTTCTTC	CASSEQGNEQFF
TRBV30	.	TRBJ2-2	.	TGTGCCTGGTGCAGAGACACCGGGGAGCTGTTTTTT	CAWCRDTGELFF
TRBV18	TRBD2	TRBJ2-1	.	TGTGCCAGCTCACCTCCGGGACTAGCGGGGAACAATGAGCAGTTCTTC	CASSPPGLAGNNEQFF
TRBV5-1	.	TRBJ2-6	.	TGCGCCAGCACCTCGGACAGCTCTGGGGCCAACGTCCTGACTTTC	CASTSDSSGANVLTF
TRBV5-4	.	TRBJ1-1	.	TGTGCCAGCAGCTCAGGGGTTCGGGAGAACACTGAAGCTTTCTTT	CASSSGVRENTEAFF
TRBV5-1	.	TRBJ2-3	.	TGCGCCAGCAGCTCTGGACTGCTCACAGATACGCAGTATTTT	CASSSGLLTDTQYF
TRBV5-4	.	TRBJ1-2	.	TGTGCCAGCAGCTTGGGACGGAACTATGGCTACACCTTC	CASSLGRNYGYTF
TRBV19	TRBD2	TRBJ2-1	.	TGTGCCAGCCATAGCGGGAGTCCTTTCAATGAGCAGTTCTTC	CASHSGSPFNEQFF
TRBV6-6	.	TRBJ2-7	.	TGTGCCAGCAGTTACCTGGGGGCTAGGGGCGAGCAGTACTTC	CASSYLGARGEQYF
TRBV18	TRBD2	TRBJ2-1	.	TGTGCCAGCTCACAAAGCGGGGATTACAATGAGCAGTTCTTC	CASSQSGDYNEQFF
TRBV10-3	.	TRBJ2-3	.	TGTGCCATCAGTGAGGTTCCTAAAAGAGATACGCAGTATTTT	CAISEVPKRDTQYF
TRBV6-5	.	TRBJ1-5	few	TGTGCCACTACGAGGGGCCCCAATCAGCCCCAGCATTTT	CATTRGPNQPQHF
TRBV27	TRBD2	TRBJ2-1	.	TGTGCCAGCAGTTCCCGGGCGGGAGGGACGGCCTTTTACAATGAGCAGTTCTTC	CASSSRAGGTAFYNEQFF
TRBV2	.	TRBJ1-1	.	TGTGCCAGCAGTCTTAACCGGCCTGACACTGAAGCTTTCTTT	CASSLNRPDTEAFF
TRBV10-2	TRBD2	TRBJ2-1	.	TGCGCCAGCAGTGAGTTCAGGGCGGGAGGGCCGGGGCGGAATGAGCAGTTCTTC	CASSEFRAGGPGRNEQFF
TRBV6-5	TRBD1	TRBJ1-2	.	TGTGCCAGGGGATGGGGACAGGGAGAATGTGGCTACACCTTC	CARGWGQGECGYTF
TRBV15	.	TRBJ1-4	.	TGTGCCACCAGCCCCCGGGGAGGGGGTAATGAAAAACTGTTTTTT	CATSPRGGGNEKLFF
TRBV18	TRBD2	TRBJ2-3	.	TGTGCCAGCTCACGGAGACTAGCTTCCACAGATACGCAGTATTTT	CASSRRLASTDTQYF
TRBV19	.	TRBJ2-7	few	TGTGCCAGTAGTATCACCCGGGCCTCCTACGAGCAGTACTTC	CASSITRASYEQYF
TRBV19	.	TRBJ2-4	.	TGTGCCAGTAGTGAGGGATTAGCCAAAAACATTCAGTACTTC	CASSEGLAKNIQYF
TRBV11-3	TRBD1	TRBJ2-3	.	TGTGCCAGCAGCTTAGGAGGGGGCTCAGATACGCAGTATTTT	CASSLGGGSDTQYF
TRBV29-1	.	TRBJ1-1	.	TGCAGCGCTCTCCCCAGGCGGGGAACGAACACTGAAGCTTTCTTT	CSALPRRGTNTEAFF
TRBV5-1	TRBD2	TRBJ2-1	.	TGCGCCAGCAGCGCGGGACTAGCACCCAACAATGAGCAGTTCTTC	CASSAGLAPNNEQFF
TRBV5-5	.	TRBJ2-7	.	TGTGCCAGCAGCTTGGGACAGGCGGCATACTACGAGCAGTACTTC	CASSLGQAAYYEQYF
TRBV5-5	TRBD2	TRBJ2-7	.	TGTGCCAGCAGCTTGGGGGGAGGGCCCTACGAGCAGTACTTC	CASSLGGGPYEQYF
TRBV2	.	TRBJ2-3	.	TGTGCCAGCAGTGTACGCCAGGGTGGAGCAGATACGCAGTATTTT	CASSVRQGGADTQYF
TRBV4-1	TRBD1	TRBJ1-2	once	TGCGCCAGCAGCCAAGATAGGGTCAGGGGGCCGTATGGCTACACCTTC	CASSQDRVRGPYGYTF
TRBV18	.	TRBJ2-5	.	TGTGCCAGCTCCTCAGGGCAGGGAGGCCAAGAGACCCAGTACTTC	CASSSGQGGQETQYF
TRBV28	.	TRBJ1-1	.	TGTGCCAGCAGTTTAGTCAGGGCGAACACTGAAGCTTTCTTT	CASSLVRANTEAFF
TRBV30	.	TRBJ2-7	.	TGTGCCTGGAGTTCGGGGGACGAGCAGTACTTC	CAWSSGDEQYF
TRBV27	.	TRBJ2-7	.	TGTGCCAGCAGAGAAGGGGGTGAGCAGTACTTC	CASREGGEQYF
TRBV11-2	TRBD1	TRBJ2-5	.	TGTGCCAGCAGCCAGGACAGGGCTTCTTTGACCCAGTACTTC	CASSQDRASLTQYF
TRBV5-1	TRBD2	TRBJ2-1	.	TGCGCCAGCAGCTTTCTAGCGGGGGGGCACAATGAGCAGTTCTTC	CASSFLAGGHNEQFF
TRBV6-5	.	TRBJ1-2	.	TGTGCCAGCAGCAAACCGCCGGGGCTCGGTGGCTACACCTTC	CASSKPPGLGGYTF